This T cell receptor beta chain was obtained from a study of T cell responses to AZD1222 COVID-19 vaccine. Libraries were prepared by immunoSEQ multiplex PCR; TCRdb keeps only in-frame clonotypes and omits some of them. The repertoire holds some 120,000 clones, 88% seen once, with around 19% in the top ten. The length of the CDR3 is 12 residues. V was cut by 8 bases and J by 2 bases, with 9 bases left in between. From germline, CDR1 is MDHEN and CDR2 SYDVKM. Concerning this clone itself: Its antigen is unidentified.

Overall study findings and caveats: Seropositivity was recorded at baseline in only six AZD1222 recipients. The donor cohort was predominantly white British with a female majority, and clonal diversity may have been underestimated. CD4 TCRs covered the whole spike, strongest at regions 160-218 and 743-854. Repertoire samples came only from after the peak T cell response.

The sequence derives from an adult in good health. V and J are TRBV28 and TRBJ1-2, with a weak D call TRBD1 (5 bases). The input for sequencing was peripheral blood, taken on day 0 of MenACWY control vaccination. The CDR3: CASDGQNYGYTF. The CDR3 coding sequence is TGTGCCAGCGACGGACAAAACTATGGCTACACCTTC.